Sequencing of this TCR beta chain was carried out in a study of T-cell memory formation after mild COVID-19. Study-wide background: Among the donors, TCR clusters were largely specific to each donor.

A word on this clonotype: Its antigen is unidentified.

Study outcomes and limitations: Researchers found some responding clones in pre-infection memory, a sign that cross-reactive memory joined. Clones shrinking between day 15 and 85 showed a balanced CD4/CD8 split, and those that grew later tilted toward CD4+.

The CDR3 covers 15 residues. Germline CDR1 and CDR2: SEHNR and FQNEAQ (reference sequence). V was cut by 2 bases and J by 4 bases, with 15 bases left in between. MiXCR was run by TCRdb on the 5' RACE reads, yielding one entry per CDR3 protein. The repertoire holds 450,000 to 650,000 distinct CDR3 sequences, with about 20% as singletons. Sequenced sample: PBMCs or a T cell subset sorted from them (not recorded which). The clonotype was recovered from an adult woman who had mild COVID-19 (a few samples of this study predate the infection). Cell type and time point are not known. The rearrangement uses TRBV7-9 and TRBJ2-7; no clear D. The CDR3 coding sequence is TGTGCCAGCAGCTTAATCCTGGGCTCTAGGTACGAGCAGTACTTC. Amino acids: CASSLILGSRYEQYF.